A selection of T cell receptor beta chains follows, all from one sample in a study of neoadjuvant anti-PD-1 for oral cavity cancer. Clones were read by immunoSEQ multiplex PCR, and TCRdb kept only the in-frame ones, dropping some. The table lists nearly 15,000 clones, roughly 34% of them singletons. The source material was tumor tissue, sampled after nivolumab (anti-PD-1) treatment. These receptors were obtained from a person between 40 and 85 years old with oral cavity squamous cell carcinoma. The CDR3 runs from the conserved cysteine through the conserved F or W. The order of the fields is V gene, clone size, D gene, J gene, CDR3 protein, CDR3 DNA. A D gene is named only where the DNA matches it firmly. The size field is filled for only some rows; it gives once, few, many or a size class.

TRBV20-1	NA	NA	TRBJ1-2	CSASPPGSYTF	TGCAGTGCCAGTCCCCCGGGTAGCTACACCTTC
TRBV6-5	NA	NA	TRBJ1-6	CASSLGTYNSPLHF	TGTGCCAGCAGTTTAGGGACCTATAATTCACCCCTCCACTTT
TRBV19	medium-sized	TRBD1	TRBJ1-4	CASSLGTGTGIEKLFF	TGTGCCAGTAGTTTGGGGACCGGGACAGGGATTGAAAAACTGTTTTTT
TRBV5-6	NA	NA	TRBJ1-3	CASSFPGNTIYF	TGTGCCAGCAGCTTCCCTGGAAACACCATATATTTT
TRBV11-2	NA	NA	TRBJ2-2	CASSLGLGAAGELFF	TGTGCCAGCAGCTTAGGTCTGGGGGCGGCCGGGGAGCTGTTTTTT
TRBV25-1	NA	NA	TRBJ1-4	CASSKKVGEKLFF	TGTGCCAGCAGTAAGAAGGTCGGTGAAAAACTGTTTTTT
TRBV30	NA	NA	TRBJ1-2	CAWIALARSHGGYTF	TGTGCCTGGATTGCCCTCGCCAGGAGCCACGGTGGCTACACCTTC
TRBV19	NA	TRBD1	TRBJ1-1	CASQTGMNTEAFF	TGTGCCAGCCAGACAGGGATGAACACTGAAGCTTTCTTT
TRBV9	NA	TRBD1	TRBJ2-3	CASSEGPGTGITDTQYF	TGTGCCAGCAGCGAGGGGCCCGGGACAGGCATCACAGATACGCAGTATTTT
TRBV11-3	medium-sized	NA	TRBJ2-2	CASSLGGQDTGELFF	TGTGCCAGCAGCTTAGGGGGACAAGACACCGGGGAGCTGTTTTTT
TRBV7-3	NA	NA	TRBJ2-3	CASSLTGFTDTQYF	TGTGCCAGCAGCTTAACCGGATTCACAGATACGCAGTATTTT
TRBV9	NA	NA	TRBJ1-6	CASSVSPGTSGSPLHF	TGTGCCAGCAGCGTATCTCCAGGGACATCAGGGTCACCCCTCCACTTT
TRBV29-1	many	TRBD1	TRBJ2-5	CSAGQQETQYF	TGCAGCGCGGGACAGCAAGAGACCCAGTACTTC
TRBV5-6	few	NA	TRBJ1-2	CASSLNRDYGYTF	TGTGCCAGCAGCTTGAACAGGGACTATGGCTACACCTTC